This T cell receptor (beta chain) was documented in a study of blood T cells in healthy people across ages. Across the whole study: T cells yielded about one barcoded beta molecule per two cells through template switching.

To note about this clonotype: Its target is not known.

Through a sample-barcoded 5' primer and a J-beta primer mix, a second PCR was run for about 6 to 12 cycles. Template switching added a 12-random-nucleotide identifier to every cDNA molecule. At least 3 million CDR3-containing paired-end reads were obtained per sample. TCRdb called the 5' RACE reads again in MiXCR, with one record for every CDR3 protein. The sample consists of 1.6 million or so distinct CDR3 sequences, about 32% of them appearing once. Study results and caveats: Naive and antigen-experienced cells were not separated, limiting conclusive comparison.

This CDR3 has 15 amino acids. Losses at the gene ends were 4 bases for V and 10 bases for J; bases not matched to a gene: 7. Germline CDR1 LNHNV, CDR2 YYDKDF (reference sequence). The gene calls are TRBV15 and TRBJ2-1; 13 bases agree with TRBD2. The sample comprised blood. This clonotype was sampled from a woman aged 30 to 39 in good health. CDR3 sequence (DNA): TGTGCCACCAGCACAGGACTAGCGGGGGTCGGCGAGCAGTTCTTC. It codes for CATSTGLAGVGEQFF.